What follows are 25 T cell receptor beta chains derived from one specimen sequenced in a study of blood T cell repertoires in COVID-19. Here immunoSEQ multiplex PCR was the method, and the copy in TCRdb shows in-frame clones only, minus some. Among around 19,000 clones, roughly 89% were seen once, and the ten largest hold over 8.5%. The sequencing input was peripheral blood. These receptors originate from a human donor in a cohort sampled during active COVID-19.

The chain carries TRBV5-6 and TRBJ2-1; a weak D match, TRBD2 (6 bases). Germline-derived CDR1 and CDR2 are SGHDT and YYEEEE. V was pared by 6 bases and J by 0 bases, with 16 bases between. The CDR3 totals 16 residues. CDR3 sequence: CASNPGVSHSYNEQFF. The CDR3 nucleotides read TGTGCCAGCAACCCGGGGGTTAGCCACTCCTACAATGAGCAGTTCTTC. The full variable domain, its missing parts supplied by reference TRBV5-6 and TRBJ2-1, is DAGVTQSPTHLIKTRGQQVTLRCSPKSGHDTVSWYQQALGQGPQFIFQYYEEEERQRGNFPDRFSGHQFPNYSSELNVNALLLGDSALYLCASNPGVSHSYNEQFFGPGTRLTVL.

This chain joins TRBV19 and TRBJ2-7; D unclear. The CDR3 is made up of 13 amino acids. Trimming removed 8 bases at V and 2 bases at J, with 13 bases between. Per germline, CDR1 LNHDA and CDR2 SQIVND (reference sequence). CDR3 region: CASAHDFPYEQYF. CDR3 nucleotide sequence: TGTGCCAGTGCCCATGACTTCCCCTACGAGCAGTACTTC.

This chain connects TRBV9 to TRBJ1-3; D ambiguous. CDR3 length equals 15 residues. Germline CDR1 and CDR2: SGDLS and YYNGEE. V was shortened by 0 bases and J by 4 bases, with 11 bases between the two germline ends. The CDR3 bases are TGTGCCAGCAGCGTAGGGACGGGAATCGGAAACACCATATATTTT. It encodes CASSVGTGIGNTIYF.

The chain carries TRBV5-6 and TRBJ1-5; D gene unclear. The V gene lost 0 bases and the J gene lost 0 bases, with 4 bases spanning the gap. Germline V gives CDR1 SGHDT, CDR2 YYEEEE. The CDR3 length is 14 residues. Here the CDR3 DNA reads TGTGCCAGCAGCTTGGTAGCTAGCAATCAGCCCCAGCATTTT. It specifies CASSLVASNQPQHF. Based on the CDR3 plus reference TRBV5-6 and TRBJ1-5, the full variable domain is DAGVTQSPTHLIKTRGQQVTLRCSPKSGHDTVSWYQQALGQGPQFIFQYYEEEERQRGNFPDRFSGHQFPNYSSELNVNALLLGDSALYLCASSLVASNQPQHFGDGTRLSIL.

This chain connects TRBV7-3 to TRBJ2-1; 8 bases are a match to TRBD2. CDR3 length: 18 amino acids. The V and J ends lost 0 bases and 4 bases, in that order; junction bases with no gene match: 11. CDR1 is SGHTA, CDR2 FQGTGA, per germline. This CDR3 reads CASSLTPSGRTYYNEQFF. In DNA form, the CDR3 reads TGTGCCAGCAGCTTAACTCCCAGCGGGAGAACCTATTACAATGAGCAGTTCTTC.

The chain uses TRBV11-2 and TRBJ2-1; TRBD2 is a possible D gene (5 bases). V was cut by 1 base and J by 6 bases, with 10 bases left in between. This CDR3 region has 14 residues. Per germline, CDR1 SGHAT and CDR2 FQNNGV. The CDR3 spells CASSLATSSNEQFF. For the CDR3, the DNA is TGTGCCAGCAGCTTAGCCACTAGTTCCAATGAGCAGTTCTTC.

This clone was seen more than once but under ten times. V is TRBV18 and J is TRBJ2-7; 14 bases line up with TRBD2. CDR1 KGHSH and CDR2 LQKENI come from the germline V gene. V lost 3 bases and J lost 9; bases outside the gene matches: 7. The CDR3 runs to 15 residues. This CDR3 reads CASSPGTSGSGVQYF. In DNA form, the CDR3 reads TGTGCCAGCTCACCTGGGACTAGCGGGAGTGGAGTGCAGTACTTC.

CDR3 sequence (DNA): TGCGCCAGCAGCCAACCGGGACTAGCGGGAGATACCGGGGAGCTGTTTTTT. This gives the protein CASSQPGLAGDTGELFF. This chain uses TRBV4-1 with TRBJ2-2, with TRBD2 identical over 14 bases. The CDR3 is 17 amino acids. V shed 2 bases and J 5 bases; nucleotides not matched to a gene: 4. Germline lookup yields CDR1 MGHRA and CDR2 YSYEKL.

The chain couples TRBV11-2 to TRBJ2-2, with TRBD1 matching over 7 bases. Germline values: CDR1 SGHAT, CDR2 FQNNGV. After removal of 5 bases from V and 5 bases from J, the junction contained 8 bases not matched to a gene. The CDR3 extends over 15 amino acids. CDR3 in amino acids: CASSHRDRVTGELFF. Written as DNA, the CDR3 is TGTGCCAGCAGCCACCGAGACAGGGTAACCGGGGAGCTGTTTTTT. The full variable domain, rest sourced from reference TRBV11-2 and TRBJ2-2, is EAGVAQSPRYKIIEKRQSVAFWCNPISGHATLYWYQQILGQGPKLLIQFQNNGVVDDSQLPKDRFSAERLKGVDSTLKIQPAKLEDSAVYLCASSHRDRVTGELFFGEGSRLTVL.

This chain connects TRBV29-1 to TRBJ2-7; weak D call: TRBD2 (5 bases). Trimming cost V 4 bases and J 2 bases, with 12 bases left between them. The CDR3 has 13 residues. Germline CDR1 SQVTM, CDR2 ANQGSEA. As DNA, the CDR3 is TGCAGCGTTGTAGAAGCGGATACCTACGAGCAGTACTTC. It specifies CSVVEADTYEQYF.

J is TRBJ2-5 and V is TRBV9; D may be TRBD1 (6 bases). V lost 3 bases and J lost 5, with 14 bases in between. The germline CDR1 and CDR2 sequences are SGDLS and YYNGEE. The CDR3 sequence is 14 residues long. DNA of the CDR3: TGTGCCAGCAGCGCCTACAGGGCTTCGGAGACCCAGTACTTC. Translated: CASSAYRASETQYF. Using reference TRBV9 and TRBJ2-5 for the parts outside the CDR3, the full variable domain is DSGVTQTPKHLITATGQRVTLRCSPRSGDLSVYWYQQSLDQGLQFLIQYYNGEERAKGNILERFSAQQFPDLHSELNLSSLELGDSALYFCASSAYRASETQYFGPGTRLLVL.

The V and J genes are TRBV23-1 and TRBJ2-3, with D hard to call. TRBV23-1 is an ORF for which the function is uncertain. CDR3 length equals 17 residues. V lost 2 bases to trimming and J lost 6 bases, with 21 bases between them. Written as DNA, the CDR3 is TGCGCCAGCAGTCAAGGGTGCGATATGCGGCCCCGGGATACGCAGTATTTT. Residues: CASSQGCDMRPRDTQYF.

V gene TRBV5-1 combines with J gene TRBJ2-3; possibly TRBD1 for D (5 bases). The germline V and J ends were trimmed by 1 base and 0 bases, with 12 bases remaining between them. Germline lookup yields CDR1 SGHRS and CDR2 YFSETQ. The CDR3 runs to 16 residues. Here the CDR3 reads CASSLPGSSSTDTQYF. The CDR3 DNA follows: TGCGCCAGCAGCTTGCCAGGGTCCTCCAGCACAGATACGCAGTATTTT.

The chain uses TRBV12-3 or TRBV12-4 and TRBJ2-7; D is possibly TRBD2 (6 bases). Between the trimmed V and J ends, which lost 8 bases and 3 bases, there was a span of 11 bases. This CDR3 has 12 amino acids. As DNA, the CDR3 is TGTGCCAGCGGCGGGGCATTCTACGAGCAGTACTTC. Protein sequence: CASGGAFYEQYF.

This chain's CDR3 is CASSVLVVKTGELFF. As DNA, the CDR3 is TGTGCCAGCAGCGTACTGGTGGTGAAGACCGGGGAGCTGTTTTTT. This chain connects TRBV2 to TRBJ2-2; no clear D gene. Germline CDR1 and CDR2: SNHLY and FYNNEI. V gave up 6 bases and J gave up 5 bases, with 16 bases separating them. CDR3 length: 15 amino acids.

The V and J genes are TRBV6-5 and TRBJ2-5; 7 nucleotides agree with TRBD2. With 10 bases clipped from V and 5 bases from J, the junction kept 7 bases outside the gene matches. There are 12 residues in the CDR3. Per germline, CDR1 MNHEY and CDR2 SVGAGI. The CDR3 reads CATREDAETQYF. The CDR3 DNA follows: TGTGCCACCCGGGAGGACGCGGAGACCCAGTACTTC.

The chain combines TRBV7-2 with TRBJ2-5; 7 bases are shared with TRBD1. Looked up from germline, CDR1 is SGHTA and CDR2 is FQGNSA. The CDR3 consists of 16 residues. V gave up 3 bases and J gave up 5 bases; unmatched junction bases: 12. The CDR3 is CASSLVWAGGSETQYF. Here the CDR3 DNA reads TGTGCCAGCAGCTTGGTGTGGGCAGGGGGTTCGGAGACCCAGTACTTC.

This sequence joins TRBV28 and TRBJ2-1; TRBD1 agrees at 11 bases. Looked up from germline, CDR1 is MDHEN and CDR2 is SYDVKM. The length of the CDR3 is 17 residues. Germline trimming cut 4 bases from V and 3 bases from J; bases unmatched to any gene: 8. Written as DNA, the CDR3 is TGTGCCAGCAGTTCACCAACCGGGACAGGGGGCTACAATGAGCAGTTCTTC. Its protein product is CASSSPTGTGGYNEQFF. The entire variable domain, with the rest obtained from reference TRBV28 and TRBJ2-1, is as follows: DVKVTQSSRYLVKRTGEKVFLECVQDMDHENMFWYRQDPGLGLRLIYFSYDVKMKEKGDIPEGYSVSREKKERFSLILESASTNQTSMYLCASSSPTGTGGYNEQFFGPGTRLTVL.

This clone was observed once. The chain couples TRBV10-3 to TRBJ2-3; the D is unclear. V was clipped by 0 bases and J by 2 bases, with 6 bases between them. Germline CDR1 ENHRY, CDR2 SYGVKD. The CDR3 covers 14 residues. The CDR3 DNA follows: TGTGCCATCAGTGAGTCGGCAAACACAGATACGCAGTATTTT. Translating it yields CAISESANTDTQYF.

The rearrangement joins TRBV7-9 to TRBJ1-2, with D perhaps matching TRBD1 (6 bases). Germline CDR1 SEHNR, CDR2 FQNEAQ (reference sequence). The CDR3 covers 13 residues. Trimming left V 1 base short and J 13 bases short, with 16 bases between. Here the CDR3 reads CASSLERGAGGTF. DNA of the CDR3: TGTGCCAGCAGCTTAGAGCGGGGGGCAGGCGGCACCTTC.

V and J are TRBV2 and TRBJ2-2; 11 positions match TRBD2. Germline V gives CDR1 SNHLY, CDR2 FYNNEI. The CDR3 sequence is 18 residues long. The J segment lost 1 base and the V segment lost 7 bases, leaving 11 bases of the junction unmatched. CDR3 region: CASTRNLAGGLNTGELFF. In DNA, the CDR3 is TGTGCCAGCACCCGAAACTTAGCGGGAGGGTTGAACACCGGGGAGCTGTTTTTT.

This clone was detected once. The V gene is TRBV6-5, the J gene TRBJ2-7; TRBD1 matches 7 bases. The CDR3 length is 14 residues. Germline CDR1 and CDR2: MNHEY and SVGAGI. Germline trimming cut 4 bases from V and 1 base from J; bases unmatched to any gene: 4. The CDR3, as DNA: TGTGCCAGCAGTTCCCCGACAGGGTCCTACGAGCAGTACTTC. Translated, it gives CASSSPTGSYEQYF.

The chain carries TRBV7-3 and TRBJ2-5, with 7 bases matching TRBD1. Germline CDR1 SGHTA, CDR2 FQGTGA. The V segment lost 5 bases and the J segment 5 bases; nucleotides outside the gene matches: 5. This CDR3 comprises 13 residues. CDR3 protein: CASSATGSETQYF. In DNA form, the CDR3 reads TGTGCCAGCAGCGCGACAGGGTCCGAGACCCAGTACTTC.

This chain uses TRBV6-6 with TRBJ1-4, with D perhaps TRBD1 (5 bases). The germline CDR1 and CDR2 sequences are MNHNY and SVGAGI (reference sequence). The CDR3 runs to 16 residues. Trimming left V 0 bases short and J 3 bases short, with 11 bases between. CDR3 sequence: CASSYSLGTANEKLFF. CDR3 DNA: TGTGCCAGCAGTTACTCCCTTGGGACTGCTAATGAAAAACTGTTTTTT.

The chain links TRBV7-9 to TRBJ1-6; D not certain. The germline V and J ends were trimmed by 1 base and 4 bases, with 8 bases remaining between them. Germline V CDR1 and CDR2: SEHNR, FQNEAQ (reference sequence). The CDR3 has 15 residues. CDR3 protein: CASSLGAIYNSPLHF. CDR3 DNA: TGTGCCAGCAGCTTAGGGGCAATTTATAATTCACCCCTCCACTTT.